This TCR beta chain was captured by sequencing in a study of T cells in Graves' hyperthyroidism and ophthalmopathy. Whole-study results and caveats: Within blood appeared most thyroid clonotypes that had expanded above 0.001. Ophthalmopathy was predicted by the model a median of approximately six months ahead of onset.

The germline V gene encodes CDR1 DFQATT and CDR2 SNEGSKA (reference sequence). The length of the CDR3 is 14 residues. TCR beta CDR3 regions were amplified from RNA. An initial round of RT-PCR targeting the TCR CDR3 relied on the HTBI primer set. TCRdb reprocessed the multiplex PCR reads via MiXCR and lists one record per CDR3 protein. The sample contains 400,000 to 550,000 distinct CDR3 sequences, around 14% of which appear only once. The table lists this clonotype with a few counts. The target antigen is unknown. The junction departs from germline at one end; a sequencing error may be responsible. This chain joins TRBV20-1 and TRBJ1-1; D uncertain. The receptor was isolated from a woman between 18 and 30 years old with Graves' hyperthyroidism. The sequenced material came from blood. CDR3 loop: CRASRVTLNTEAFF. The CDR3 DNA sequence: TGCAGGGCTAGTCGGGTGACCCTAAACACTGAAGCTTTCTTT.